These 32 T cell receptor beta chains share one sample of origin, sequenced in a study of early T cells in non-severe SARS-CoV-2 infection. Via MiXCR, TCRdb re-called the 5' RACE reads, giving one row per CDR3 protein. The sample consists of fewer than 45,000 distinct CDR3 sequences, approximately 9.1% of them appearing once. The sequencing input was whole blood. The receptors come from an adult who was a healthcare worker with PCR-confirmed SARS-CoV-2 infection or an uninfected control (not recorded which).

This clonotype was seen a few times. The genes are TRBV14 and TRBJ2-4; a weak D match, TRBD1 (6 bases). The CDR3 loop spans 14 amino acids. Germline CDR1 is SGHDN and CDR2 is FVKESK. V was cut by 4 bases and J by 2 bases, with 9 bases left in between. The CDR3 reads CASSRGDTKNIQYF. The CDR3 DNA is TGTGCCAGCAGCCGTGGGGACACCAAAAACATTCAGTACTTC. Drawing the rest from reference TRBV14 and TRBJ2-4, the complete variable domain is EAGVTQFPSHSVIEKGQTVTLRCDPISGHDNLYWYRRVMGKEIKFLLHFVKESKQDESGMPNNRFLAERTGGTYSTLKVQPAELEDSGVYFCASSRGDTKNIQYFGAGTRLSVL.

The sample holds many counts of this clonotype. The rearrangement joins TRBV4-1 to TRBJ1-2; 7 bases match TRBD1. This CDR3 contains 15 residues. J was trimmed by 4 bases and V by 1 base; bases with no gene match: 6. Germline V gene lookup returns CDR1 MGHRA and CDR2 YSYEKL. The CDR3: CASSQAQGIRYGYTF. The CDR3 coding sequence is TGCGCCAGCAGCCAAGCACAGGGGATACGCTATGGCTACACCTTC.

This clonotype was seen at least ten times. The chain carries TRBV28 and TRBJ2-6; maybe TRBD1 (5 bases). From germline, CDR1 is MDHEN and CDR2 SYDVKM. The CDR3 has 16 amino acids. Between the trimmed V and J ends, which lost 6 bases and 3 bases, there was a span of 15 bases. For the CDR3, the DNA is TGTGCCAGCAGCCTAGGCGGACACCTTGGGGCCAACGTCCTGACTTTC. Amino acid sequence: CASSLGGHLGANVLTF.

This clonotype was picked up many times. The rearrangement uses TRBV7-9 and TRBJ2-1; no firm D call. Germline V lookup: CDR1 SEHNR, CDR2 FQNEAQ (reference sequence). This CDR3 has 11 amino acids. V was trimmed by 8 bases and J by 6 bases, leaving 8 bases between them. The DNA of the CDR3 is TGTGCCAGCTCGCCGAGCAATGAGCAGTTCTTC. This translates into CASSPSNEQFF.

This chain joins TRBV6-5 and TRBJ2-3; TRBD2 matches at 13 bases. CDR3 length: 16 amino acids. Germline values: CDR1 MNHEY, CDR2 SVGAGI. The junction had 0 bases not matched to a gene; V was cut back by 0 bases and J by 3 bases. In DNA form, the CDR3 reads TGTGCCAGCAGTTACTCGACTAGCGGGGGGACAGATACGCAGTATTTT. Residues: CASSYSTSGGTDTQYF.

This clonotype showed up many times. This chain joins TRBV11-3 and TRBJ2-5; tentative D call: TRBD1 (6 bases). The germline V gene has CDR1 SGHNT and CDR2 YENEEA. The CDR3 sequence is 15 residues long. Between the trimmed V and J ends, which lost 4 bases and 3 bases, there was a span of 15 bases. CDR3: CASSSRRDTKETQYF. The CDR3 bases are TGTGCCAGCAGCTCACGACGGGACACCAAAGAGACCCAGTACTTC.

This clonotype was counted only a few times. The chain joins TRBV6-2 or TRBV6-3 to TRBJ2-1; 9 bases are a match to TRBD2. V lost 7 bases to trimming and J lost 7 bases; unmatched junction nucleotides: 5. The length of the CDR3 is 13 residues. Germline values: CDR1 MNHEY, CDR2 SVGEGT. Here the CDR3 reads CASKLAGINEQFF. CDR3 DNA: TGTGCCAGCAAGCTAGCGGGGATAAATGAGCAGTTCTTC.

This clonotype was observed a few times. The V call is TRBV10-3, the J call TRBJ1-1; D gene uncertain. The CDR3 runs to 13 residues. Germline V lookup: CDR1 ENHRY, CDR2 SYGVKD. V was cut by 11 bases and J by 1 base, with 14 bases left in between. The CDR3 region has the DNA TGTGCCTCTACCGAGAGCCGGAACACTGAAGCTTTCTTT. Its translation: CASTESRNTEAFF.

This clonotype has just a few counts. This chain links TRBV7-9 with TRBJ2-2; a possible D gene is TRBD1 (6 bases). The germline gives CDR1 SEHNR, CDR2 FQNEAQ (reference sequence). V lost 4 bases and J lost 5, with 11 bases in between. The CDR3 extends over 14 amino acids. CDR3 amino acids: CASSSTGPTGELFF. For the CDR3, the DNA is TGTGCCAGCAGCTCGACAGGTCCTACCGGGGAGCTGTTTTTT.

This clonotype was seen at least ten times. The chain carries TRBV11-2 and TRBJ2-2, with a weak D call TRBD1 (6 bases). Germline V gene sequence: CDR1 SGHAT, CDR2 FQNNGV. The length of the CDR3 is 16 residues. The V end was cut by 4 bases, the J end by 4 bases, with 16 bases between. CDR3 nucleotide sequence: TGTGCCAGCAGCTCCCTGAGGCAGGGGATCACCGGGGAGCTGTTTTTT. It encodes CASSSLRQGITGELFF.

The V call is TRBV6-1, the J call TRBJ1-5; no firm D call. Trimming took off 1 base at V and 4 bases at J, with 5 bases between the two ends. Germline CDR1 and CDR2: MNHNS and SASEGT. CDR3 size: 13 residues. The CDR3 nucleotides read TGTGCCAGCAGTGAAGGCCTAAATCAGCCCCAGCATTTT. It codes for CASSEGLNQPQHF.

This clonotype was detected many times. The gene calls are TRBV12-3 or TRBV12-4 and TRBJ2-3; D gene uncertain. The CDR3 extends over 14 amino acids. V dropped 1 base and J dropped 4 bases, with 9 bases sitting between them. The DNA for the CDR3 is TGTGCCAGCAGTTTAGGACCTCTGGCAGATACGCAGTATTTT. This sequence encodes CASSLGPLADTQYF.

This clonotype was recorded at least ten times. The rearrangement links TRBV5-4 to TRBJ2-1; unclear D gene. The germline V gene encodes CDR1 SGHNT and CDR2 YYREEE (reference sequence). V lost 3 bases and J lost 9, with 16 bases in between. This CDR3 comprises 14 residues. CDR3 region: CASSYPALPSEQFF. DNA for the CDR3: TGTGCCAGCAGCTACCCGGCACTACCCTCTGAGCAGTTCTTC.

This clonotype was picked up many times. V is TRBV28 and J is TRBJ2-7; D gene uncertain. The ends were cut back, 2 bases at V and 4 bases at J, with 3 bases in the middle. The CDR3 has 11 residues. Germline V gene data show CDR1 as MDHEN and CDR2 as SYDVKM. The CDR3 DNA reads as TGTGCCAGCAGTTTAATTTACGAGCAGTACTTC. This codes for CASSLIYEQYF.

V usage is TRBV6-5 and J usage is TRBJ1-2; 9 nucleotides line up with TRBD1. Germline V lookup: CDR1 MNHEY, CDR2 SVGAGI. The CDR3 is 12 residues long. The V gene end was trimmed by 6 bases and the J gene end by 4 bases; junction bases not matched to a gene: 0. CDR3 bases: TGTGCCAGCAGGGGACAGGGCTATGGCTACACCTTC. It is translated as CASRGQGYGYTF.

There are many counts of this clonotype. As DNA, the CDR3 is TGCAGTGCTGGTGGACAGGGCTACTCTGAGCAGTTCTTC. Encoded protein: CSAGGQGYSEQFF. The chain carries TRBV20-1 and TRBJ2-1; 8 positions agree with TRBD1. CDR1 and CDR2 (germline): DFQATT, SNEGSKA (reference sequence). This CDR3 is 13 amino acids long. J lost 9 bases, V lost 5 bases, and 9 bases had no gene match.

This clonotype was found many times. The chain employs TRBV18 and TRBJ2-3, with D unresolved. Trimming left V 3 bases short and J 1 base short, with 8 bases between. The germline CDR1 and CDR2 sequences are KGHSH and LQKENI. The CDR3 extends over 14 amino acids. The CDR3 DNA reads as TGTGCCAGCTCACCGTCGGTTGGCACAGATACGCAGTATTTT. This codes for CASSPSVGTDTQYF.

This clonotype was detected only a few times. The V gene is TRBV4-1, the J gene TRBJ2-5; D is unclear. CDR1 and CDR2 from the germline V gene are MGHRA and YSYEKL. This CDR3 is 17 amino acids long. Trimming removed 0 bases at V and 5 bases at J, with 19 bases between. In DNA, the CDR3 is TGCGCCAGCAGCCAAGAGGGAAACCTTAACAATCCGGAGACCCAGTACTTC. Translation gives CASSQEGNLNNPETQYF.

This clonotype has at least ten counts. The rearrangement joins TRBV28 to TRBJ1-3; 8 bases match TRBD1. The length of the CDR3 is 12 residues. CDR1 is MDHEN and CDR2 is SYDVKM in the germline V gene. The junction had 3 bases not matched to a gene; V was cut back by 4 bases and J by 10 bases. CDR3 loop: CASSWTGKTIYF. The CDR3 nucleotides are TGTGCCAGCAGTTGGACAGGGAAAACCATATATTTT.

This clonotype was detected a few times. CDR3 loop: CAWSALTLRYEQYF. In nucleotides, the CDR3 is TGTGCCTGGAGTGCCCTGACTTTGCGATACGAGCAGTACTTC. This chain uses TRBV30 with TRBJ2-7, with D unclear. V shed 1 base and J shed 4 bases, with 14 bases lying between them. This CDR3 has 14 amino acids. Germline CDR1 GTSNPN, CDR2 SVGIG (reference sequence).

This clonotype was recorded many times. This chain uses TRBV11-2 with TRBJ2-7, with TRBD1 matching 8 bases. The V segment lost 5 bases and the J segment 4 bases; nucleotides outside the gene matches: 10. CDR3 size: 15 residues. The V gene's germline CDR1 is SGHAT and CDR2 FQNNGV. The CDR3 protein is CASSLSAGGRYEQYF. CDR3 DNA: TGTGCCAGCAGCCTCAGCGCAGGGGGCCGGTACGAGCAGTACTTC. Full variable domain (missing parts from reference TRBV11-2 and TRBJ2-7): EAGVAQSPRYKIIEKRQSVAFWCNPISGHATLYWYQQILGQGPKLLIQFQNNGVVDDSQLPKDRFSAERLKGVDSTLKIQPAKLEDSAVYLCASSLSAGGRYEQYFGPGTRLTVT.

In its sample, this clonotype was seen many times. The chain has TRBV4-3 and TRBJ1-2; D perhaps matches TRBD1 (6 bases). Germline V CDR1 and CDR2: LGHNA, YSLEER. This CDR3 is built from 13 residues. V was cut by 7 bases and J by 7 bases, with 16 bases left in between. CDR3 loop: CASTKGGGSGYTF. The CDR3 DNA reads TGCGCCAGCACAAAGGGGGGAGGAAGTGGCTACACCTTC.

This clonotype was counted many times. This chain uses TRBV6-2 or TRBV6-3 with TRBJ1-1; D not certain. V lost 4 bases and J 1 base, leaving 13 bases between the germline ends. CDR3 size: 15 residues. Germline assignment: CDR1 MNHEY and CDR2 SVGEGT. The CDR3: CASSSYSDWNTEAFF. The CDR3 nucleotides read TGTGCCAGCAGTTCTTATTCGGACTGGAACACTGAAGCTTTCTTT.

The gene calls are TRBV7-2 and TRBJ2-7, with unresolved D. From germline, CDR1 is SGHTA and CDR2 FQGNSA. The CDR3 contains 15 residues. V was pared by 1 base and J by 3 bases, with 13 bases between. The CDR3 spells CASSLESTPGYEQYF. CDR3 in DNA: TGTGCCAGCAGCTTAGAGTCTACGCCTGGCTACGAGCAGTACTTC.

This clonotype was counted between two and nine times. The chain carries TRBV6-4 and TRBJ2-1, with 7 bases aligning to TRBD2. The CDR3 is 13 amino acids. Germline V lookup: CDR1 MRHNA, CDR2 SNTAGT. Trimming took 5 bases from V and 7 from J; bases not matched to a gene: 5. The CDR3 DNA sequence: TGTGCCAGCAGTAGCGGGACCACGAATGAGCAGTTCTTC. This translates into CASSSGTTNEQFF.

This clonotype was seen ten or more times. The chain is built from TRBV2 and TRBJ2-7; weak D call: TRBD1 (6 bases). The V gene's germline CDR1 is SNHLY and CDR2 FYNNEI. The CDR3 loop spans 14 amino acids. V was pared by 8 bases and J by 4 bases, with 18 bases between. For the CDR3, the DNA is TGTGCCAGCTCTGACAGGCAAAGGGAGTACGAGCAGTACTTC. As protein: CASSDRQREYEQYF.

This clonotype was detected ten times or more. The CDR3 bases are TGTGCCAGCAGCTTAACCCCCTCCCCAGCTGGCTACACCTTC. Its translation: CASSLTPSPAGYTF. The chain combines TRBV7-3 with TRBJ1-2; D gene uncertain. Between the trimmed V and J ends, which lost 0 bases and 7 bases, there was a span of 12 bases. This CDR3 spans 14 amino acids. From germline, CDR1 is SGHTA and CDR2 FQGTGA.

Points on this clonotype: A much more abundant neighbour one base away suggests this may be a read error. The CDR3 DNA reads as TGCAGCGTTGGGGCTTTGTCCTACTGGGACAATGAGCAGTTCTTC. Translating it yields CSVGALSYWDNEQFF. The chain employs TRBV29-1 and TRBJ2-1; D gene unclear. V was shortened by 4 bases and J by 5 bases, with 18 bases between the two germline ends. Germline V gene sequence: CDR1 SQVTM, CDR2 ANQGSEA. There are 15 residues in the CDR3.

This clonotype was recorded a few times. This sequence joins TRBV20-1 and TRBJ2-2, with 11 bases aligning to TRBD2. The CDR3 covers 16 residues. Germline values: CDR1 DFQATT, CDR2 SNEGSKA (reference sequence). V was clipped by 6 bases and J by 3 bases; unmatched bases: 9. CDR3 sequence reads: CSAPLAGVEDTGELFF. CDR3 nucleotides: TGCAGTGCCCCACTAGCGGGGGTTGAGGACACCGGGGAGCTGTTTTTT.

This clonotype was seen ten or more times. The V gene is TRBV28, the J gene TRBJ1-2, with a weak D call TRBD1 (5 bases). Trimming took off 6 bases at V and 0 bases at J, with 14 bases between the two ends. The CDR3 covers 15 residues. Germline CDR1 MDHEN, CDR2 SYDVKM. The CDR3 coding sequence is TGTGCCAGCAGCCCGACGACAGATACTAACTATGGCTACACCTTC. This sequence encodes CASSPTTDTNYGYTF.

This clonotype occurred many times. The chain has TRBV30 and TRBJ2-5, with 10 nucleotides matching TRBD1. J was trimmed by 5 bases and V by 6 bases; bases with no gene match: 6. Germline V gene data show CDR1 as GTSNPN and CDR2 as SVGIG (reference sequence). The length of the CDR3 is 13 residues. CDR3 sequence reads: CACRDRGIETQYF. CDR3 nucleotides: TGTGCCTGCCGGGACAGGGGCATCGAGACCCAGTACTTC.

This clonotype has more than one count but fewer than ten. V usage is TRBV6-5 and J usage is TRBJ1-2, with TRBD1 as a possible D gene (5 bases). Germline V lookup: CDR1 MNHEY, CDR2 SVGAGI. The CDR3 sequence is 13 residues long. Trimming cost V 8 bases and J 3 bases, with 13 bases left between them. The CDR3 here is CASARLRDYGYTF. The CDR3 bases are TGTGCCAGCGCCCGCCTCAGGGACTATGGCTACACCTTC.